Presented here are 20 T cell receptor beta chains from one specimen sequenced in a study of shared clonotypes between healthy human individuals (dated by TCRdb to about 2020). The library was generated by the immunoSEQ multiplex PCR assay. The table comes from immuneACCESS by way of TCRdb, which keeps in-frame sequences with V and J called. Part of the clones is missing from these tables; in studies checked, under half for an unresolved V gene and the rest for unknown reasons. The sample data list 180,000 or so clones, and about 93% of these were observed just once. The ten largest clones add up to approximately 0.07% of the sample. The sample was naive CD4+ T cells sorted from blood. Per the publication, the cell subset or site label means: CD45RA+ positively selected. Receptor source: a woman aged 25 to 45 in good health.

CDR3 in DNA: TGCAGCGTTGTTTCTAGCGGGAGTTCTTACGAGCAGTACTTC. Residues: CSVVSSGSSYEQYF. This sequence joins TRBV29-1 and TRBJ2-7; 10 positions agree with TRBD2. Germline values: CDR1 SQVTM, CDR2 ANQGSEA. This CDR3 has 14 amino acids. The trim removed 4 bases at V and 4 bases at J, leaving 7 bases unmatched.

The gene calls are TRBV5-1 and TRBJ2-5; 10 bases align to TRBD1. Near its end, the DNA agrees better with TRBJ2-7, so the J call may be wrong. CDR1 is SGHRS, CDR2 YFSETQ, per germline. This CDR3 spans 16 amino acids. The CDR3 DNA reads TGCGCCAGCAGCTTACCGGGACAGGGGAGCTCCTACGAGCAGTACTTC. As protein: CASSLPGQGSSYEQYF.

The chain carries TRBV9 and TRBJ1-3; D is uncertain. The V gene's germline CDR1 is SGDLS and CDR2 YYNGEE. Trimming stripped 3 bases from V and 4 bases from J, with 17 bases between. The length of the CDR3 is 16 residues. The CDR3 coding sequence is TGTGCCAGCAGCGCCGACCCCGTTTTGGGAGGAAACACCATATATTTT. Its protein is CASSADPVLGGNTIYF.

The chain is built from TRBV6-5 and TRBJ1-5; D not resolved. Germline-derived CDR1 and CDR2 are MNHEY and SVGAGI. CDR3 length: 14 amino acids. Trimming shortened V by 6 bases and J by 2 bases, and 11 bases separated the two germline ends. This CDR3 is CASRRKGRNQPQHF. For the CDR3, the DNA is TGTGCCAGCAGGCGAAAGGGTCGCAATCAGCCCCAGCATTTT.

The chain has TRBV29-1 and TRBJ1-2; D is perhaps TRBD1 (5 bases). The CDR3 length is 12 residues. Between the trimmed V and J ends, which lost 8 bases and 0 bases, there was a span of 10 bases. Germline lookup yields CDR1 SQVTM and CDR2 ANQGSEA. As DNA, the CDR3 is TGCAGCTCGTACAGGACTAACTATGGCTACACCTTC. Translated: CSSYRTNYGYTF.

This clone has just one count. The rearrangement joins TRBV10-3 to TRBJ1-1; D not certain. Germline V gene data show CDR1 as ENHRY and CDR2 as SYGVKD. V was clipped by 5 bases and J by 9 bases, with 16 bases between them. CDR3 size: 13 residues. The CDR3 protein is CAISPGGENQAFF. DNA of the CDR3: TGTGCCATCAGTCCGGGAGGCGAAAACCAAGCTTTCTTT.

The chain joins TRBV28 to TRBJ2-7; 9 bases line up with TRBD2. Looked up from germline, CDR1 is MDHEN and CDR2 is SYDVKM. Trimming cost V 5 bases and J 2 bases; bases outside gene matches: 28. This CDR3 has 22 amino acids. DNA for the CDR3: TGTGCCAGCAGTCCGGTTGTCGCGGGGGCGCATTTCTTGGCTAGCGGGACCTACGAGCAGTACTTC. Its translation is CASSPVVAGAHFLASGTYEQYF.

This sequence joins TRBV4-1 and TRBJ1-3; 7 bases align to TRBD1. V trimming: 4 bases; J trimming: 0 bases; junction bases outside the gene matches: 12. The CDR3 length is 18 residues. Germline values: CDR1 MGHRA, CDR2 YSYEKL. The CDR3 loop is CASSRGGSRQGSGNTIYF. The CDR3 nucleotides are TGCGCCAGCAGCCGAGGGGGCAGCCGACAGGGCTCTGGAAACACCATATATTTT.

V and J are TRBV5-1 and TRBJ2-5, with D possibly matching TRBD2 (6 bases). In germline, CDR1 is SGHRS, CDR2 YFSETQ. The V and J ends lost 4 bases and 0 bases respectively, with 13 bases between them. CDR3 size: 15 residues. The CDR3 reads CASSRGTTDQETQYF. CDR3 DNA: TGCGCCAGCAGCCGCGGGACGACCGACCAAGAGACCCAGTACTTC.

CDR3 sequence: CASSERDRPYEQYF. CDR3 DNA sequence: TGTGCCAGCAGCGAAAGGGACAGGCCCTACGAGCAGTACTTC. This chain links TRBV11-3 with TRBJ2-7, with 8 bases matching TRBD1. V shed 5 bases and J 2 bases; nucleotides not matched to a gene: 5. The CDR3 totals 14 residues. Germline assignment: CDR1 SGHNT and CDR2 YENEEA.

In DNA form, the CDR3 reads TGTGCCAGTAGTATCCAGGGGGCGGCGAACACTGAAGCTTTCTTT. Protein product: CASSIQGAANTEAFF. The J gene is TRBJ1-1, the V gene TRBV19; 8 positions agree with TRBD1. Per the germline V gene, CDR1 is LNHDA and CDR2 is SQIVND (reference sequence). This CDR3 has 15 amino acids. V dropped 3 bases and J dropped 1; count of bases not matched to a gene: 4.

The chain uses TRBV11-2 and TRBJ2-7, with D possibly matching TRBD1 (5 bases). The CDR3 runs to 13 residues. Germline V gene sequence: CDR1 SGHAT, CDR2 FQNNGV. Trimming cost V 2 bases and J 6 bases, with 11 bases left between them. The CDR3 loop reads CASSLSGRGEQYF. CDR3 bases: TGTGCCAGCAGCTTATCAGGGCGAGGCGAGCAGTACTTC.

This clone has only a few counts. J is TRBJ2-7 and V is TRBV30; D possibly corresponds to TRBD1 (5 bases). The ends were cut back, 2 bases at V and 6 bases at J, with 8 bases in the middle. The V gene's germline CDR1 is GTSNPN and CDR2 SVGIG (reference sequence). CDR3 length: 11 amino acids. The CDR3 is CAWSMGPEQYF. CDR3 DNA: TGTGCCTGGAGTATGGGGCCCGAGCAGTACTTC.

The CDR3 bases are TGTGCCAGCAGCTTGCAGCAGGGTGGGTCGAATGAGCAGTTCTTC. Translating gives CASSLQQGGSNEQFF. The V call is TRBV7-6, the J call TRBJ2-1; D may be TRBD1 (5 bases). Germline CDR1 is SGHVS and CDR2 is FNYEAQ. The CDR3 has 15 residues. Trimming shortened V by 3 bases and J by 7 bases, and 16 bases separated the two germline ends.

The J gene is TRBJ1-1, the V gene TRBV2; D not certain. The ends were cut back, 6 bases at V and 0 bases at J, with 8 bases in the middle. This CDR3 comprises 13 residues. CDR1 SNHLY and CDR2 FYNNEI come from the germline V gene. Written as DNA, the CDR3 is TGTGCCAGCAGGTTCGACATGAACACTGAAGCTTTCTTT. Its protein is CASRFDMNTEAFF.

V is TRBV2 and J is TRBJ2-1, with D unclear. This CDR3 region has 13 residues. Trimming took off 2 bases at V and 4 bases at J, with 6 bases between the two ends. Germline lookup yields CDR1 SNHLY and CDR2 FYNNEI. As DNA, the CDR3 is TGTGCCAGCAGTGAACTCGTATACAATGAGCAGTTCTTC. It is translated as CASSELVYNEQFF.

The chain is built from TRBV4-2 and TRBJ2-5, with D unclear. Trimming took off 0 bases at V and 4 bases at J, with 9 bases between the two ends. The germline V gene has CDR1 LGHNA and CDR2 YNFKEQ. The CDR3 is 14 residues long. As DNA, the CDR3 is TGTGCCAGCAGCCAAGACCGGACGGGAGAGACCCAGTACTTC. It specifies CASSQDRTGETQYF.

The chain joins TRBV19 to TRBJ1-5, with D perhaps TRBD1 (5 bases). V lost 5 bases and J 3 bases, leaving 14 bases between the germline ends. Germline values: CDR1 LNHDA, CDR2 SQIVND (reference sequence). CDR3 length: 15 residues. The CDR3 DNA reads as TGTGCCAGTAGTGTGGTCGAGGGGTCCAATCAGCCCCAGCATTTT. Translation gives CASSVVEGSNQPQHF.

This clone was recorded only once. V usage is TRBV18 and J usage is TRBJ2-7; 7 bases fit TRBD1. There are 12 residues in the CDR3. V shed 5 bases, J shed 3 bases, and the junction held 1 base outside the gene matches. Germline CDR1 and CDR2: KGHSH and LQKENI. In nucleotides, the CDR3 is TGTGCCAGCTCAACAGGGGTCTACGAGCAGTACTTC. It is translated as CASSTGVYEQYF.

V and J are TRBV11-2 and TRBJ2-5; possibly TRBD1 for D (6 bases). The end of the DNA is better explained by TRBJ2-7, so the J call may be wrong. CDR3 length: 12 residues. Germline lookup yields CDR1 SGHAT and CDR2 FQNNGV. In DNA, the CDR3 is TGTGCCAGCAGCCCACAGGGCTACGAGCAGTACTTC. Translated, it gives CASSPQGYEQYF.